This entry describes one TCR beta chain. The antigen remains undetermined. Primers included in the PCR were 60 Vbeta and 13 Jbeta primers. The protocol was immunoSEQ multiplex PCR, while the TCRdb copy is restricted to in-frame clones and leaves out a portion. The sample carries roughly 110,000 clones, more than 60% recorded once. The entry originates in a study of cytomegalovirus exposure and HLA in healthy donors. Overall study context: Of all 400 or so donors who were genotyped, 75% to 85% belonged to the Caucasian-associated ancestry cluster.

Germline trimming cut 6 bases from V and 2 bases from J; bases unmatched to any gene: 7. CDR1 and CDR2 from the germline V gene are SQVTM and ANQGSEA. The CDR3 sequence is 14 residues long. Broader study findings: In a later analysis, TCR beta V- and J-gene trimming showed a link to a missense DCLRE1C variant. Earlier analysis looked at TCR beta V segments, and most were productive about 87% or about 30% of the time. Immune exposure information comprised only CMV serostatus.

Source material: PBMCs. This rearrangement joins TRBV29-1 to TRBJ2-1, with 7 positions matching TRBD2. This sequence originates from a man aged 35-49 years in good health and CMV-seronegative. CDR3 protein: CSVVGGDPYNEQFF. The CDR3 DNA reads TGCAGCGTGGTGGGGGGGGACCCCTACAATGAGCAGTTCTTC.